This TCR beta chain was found in a study of blood T cell repertoires in COVID-19. Authors' analysis steps: Reference gene primer amplification gave estimated nucleated cell counts. Clones were read by immunoSEQ multiplex PCR, and TCRdb kept only the in-frame ones, dropping some. V and J calls and clone size are copied from that table; D and trimming were computed from the DNA. The sample comprises about 74,000 clones, 84% of which are singletons, and 8.5% to 10% rests with the top ten. CDR1 MNHEY and CDR2 SVGAGI come from the germline V gene. The CDR3 has 13 amino acids. Trimming left V 2 bases short and J 5 bases short, with 10 bases between.

Sequences were obtained from peripheral blood. This clonotype was sampled from a man aged 45 to 65 with active COVID-19. The chain has TRBV6-5 and TRBJ2-7; tentative D call: TRBD1 (6 bases). DNA of the CDR3: TGTGCCAGCAGTTACGACAGGTGGAACGAGCAGTACTTC. Residues: CASSYDRWNEQYF.